This TCR beta chain was documented in a study of beta chain features in type 1 diabetes. General study points: The naive, central memory and Treg TCRB repertoires of patients appeared to be more similar to one another than those of healthy donors.

As concerns this clone: Its matching antigen is unknown.

Expressed TCRB transcripts were sequenced after all isolated RNA was converted to cDNA. Data came from immunoSEQ multiplex PCR; TCRdb stores just in-frame clones and leaves some out. The table shows around 180,000 clones, with approximately 13% occurring only once. This TCR came from a woman between 18 and 29 years old in good health. Sequencing used central memory CD4+ T cells from blood.

The CDR3 DNA follows: TGTGCCAGCAGCTCGGGAATACAGGGGGGCGAGCAGTACTTC. This encodes CASSSGIQGGEQYF. This chain links TRBV5-6 with TRBJ2-7; 8 bases map to TRBD1. J was trimmed by 6 bases and V by 3 bases; bases with no gene match: 8. CDR3 size: 14 residues. Germline V gene lookup returns CDR1 SGHDT and CDR2 YYEEEE.